The 14 T cell receptor beta chains below all came from one sample that was sequenced in a study of cytomegalovirus exposure and HLA in healthy donors. Primers included in the PCR were 60 Vbeta and 13 Jbeta primers. Sequencing was performed with immunoSEQ multiplex PCR; in TCRdb, only in-frame clones are kept and a portion is missing. The sample lists approximately 150,000 clones; approximately 83% were seen once. Sequences were obtained from PBMCs. The receptors stem from a male donor in good health and CMV-seronegative.

V and J are TRBV28 and TRBJ2-7; 8 bases line up with TRBD2. Per the germline V gene, CDR1 is MDHEN and CDR2 is SYDVKM. With 4 bases clipped from V and 4 bases from J, the junction kept 9 bases outside the gene matches. The CDR3 sequence is 15 residues long. Here the CDR3 reads CASSWGSGSDYEQYF. CDR3 nucleotides: TGTGCCAGCAGTTGGGGGAGCGGGAGCGATTACGAGCAGTACTTC.

V usage is TRBV5-1 and J usage is TRBJ1-1; D remains unclear. This CDR3 spans 14 amino acids. CDR1 is SGHRS, CDR2 YFSETQ, per germline. Trimming cost V 7 bases and J 5 bases, with 18 bases left between them. The CDR3 DNA is TGCGCCAGCGGCCGGGTGGTAGGGAGTACTGAAGCTTTCTTT. It encodes CASGRVVGSTEAFF.

This clone occurred a few times. The chain combines TRBV9 with TRBJ1-1; maybe TRBD1 (6 bases). There are 14 residues in the CDR3. Germline CDR1 SGDLS, CDR2 YYNGEE. The germline V and J ends were trimmed by 4 bases and 1 base, with 11 bases remaining between them. The CDR3 sequence is CASSLQGENTEAFF. In DNA form, the CDR3 reads TGTGCCAGCAGCCTACAGGGCGAGAACACTGAAGCTTTCTTT.

There are a few counts of this clone. This chain uses TRBV6-1 with TRBJ1-2; tentatively, D is TRBD1 (6 bases). The germline V gene has CDR1 MNHNS and CDR2 SASEGT. CDR3 size: 15 residues. The V end was cut by 2 bases, the J end by 8 bases, with 18 bases between. The CDR3 DNA reads as TGTGCCAGCAGTGAACGATTCGCAGGGGCAAGGGGCTACACCTTC. It yields the protein CASSERFAGARGYTF.

The gene calls are TRBV4-1 and TRBJ2-7; 12 positions match TRBD1. This CDR3 has 16 amino acids. Per the germline V gene, CDR1 is MGHRA and CDR2 is YSYEKL. The junction had 5 bases not matched to a gene; V was cut back by 3 bases and J by 2 bases. CDR3 nucleotide sequence: TGCGCCAGCAGCCAGGCGGGACAGGGGGCTACCTACGAGCAGTACTTC. It codes for CASSQAGQGATYEQYF.

This clone has only one observation. The gene calls are TRBV29-1 and TRBJ2-2; maybe TRBD2 (5 bases). V lost 3 bases and J 4 bases, leaving 9 bases between the germline ends. Germline V gene lookup returns CDR1 SQVTM and CDR2 ANQGSEA. This CDR3 comprises 13 residues. CDR3 in amino acids: CSVDVGSTGELFF. The CDR3 bases are TGCAGCGTTGATGTGGGGAGCACCGGGGAGCTGTTTTTT.

The rearrangement uses TRBV18 and TRBJ2-7; D is unclear. The CDR3 sequence is 17 residues long. CDR1 is KGHSH, CDR2 LQKENI, per germline. Trimming took 1 base from V and 2 from J, leaving 18 bases between them. In DNA form, the CDR3 reads TGTGCCAGCTCACCACTAGCCGAGCAAGAAAGACCCTACGAGCAGTACTTC. It codes for CASSPLAEQERPYEQYF. Using reference TRBV18 and TRBJ2-7 for the parts outside the CDR3, the full variable domain is NAGVMQNPRHLVRRRGQEARLRCSPMKGHSHVYWYRQLPEEGLKFMVYLQKENIIDESGMPKERFSAEFPKEGPSILRIQQVVRGDSAAYFCASSPLAEQERPYEQYFGPGTRLTVT.

This chain uses TRBV30 with TRBJ1-6; possibly TRBD1 for D (5 bases). This CDR3 region has 13 residues. V was cut by 6 bases and J by 7 bases, with 13 bases left in between. CDR1 and CDR2 from the germline V gene are GTSNPN and SVGIG (reference sequence). CDR3 coding DNA: TGTGCCTGCAATTGGGGGGGAAATTCACCCCTCCACTTT. Translating it yields CACNWGGNSPLHF.

The rearrangement joins TRBV2 to TRBJ1-5, with 9 bases lining up with TRBD1. CDR3 length equals 14 residues. Unmatched junction bases numbered 4, after V lost 5 bases and J lost 5 bases. CDR1 SNHLY and CDR2 FYNNEI come from the germline V gene. The DNA of the CDR3 is TGTGCCAGCAGTTTGGGGACAGGGTATCAGCCCCAGCATTTT. Protein product: CASSLGTGYQPQHF.

Comment on this clone: At one boundary the junction diverges from the germline segment, which might be a read error. The chain is built from TRBV9 and TRBJ1-2, with D unclear. The CDR3 is made up of 13 amino acids. From germline, CDR1 is SGDLS and CDR2 YYNGEE. The CDR3: CASNVDSNYGYTF. CDR3 coding DNA: TGTGCCAGCAACGTAGACTCCAACTATGGCTACACCTTC. Combining the CDR3 with reference TRBV9 and TRBJ1-2 gives the whole variable domain DSGVTQTPKHLITATGQRVTLRCSPRSGDLSVYWYQQSLDQGLQFLIQYYNGEERAKGNILERFSAQQFPDLHSELNLSSLELGDSALYFCASNVDSNYGYTFGSGTRLTVV.

This clone was recorded once. The rearrangement uses TRBV9 and TRBJ1-4; no reliable D call. This CDR3 is built from 15 residues. Looked up from germline, CDR1 is SGDLS and CDR2 is YYNGEE. V was clipped by 0 bases and J by 6 bases, with 12 bases between them. In DNA, the CDR3 is TGTGCCAGCAGCGTAGGGGCACAGAGGGATGAAAAACTGTTTTTT. Translation: CASSVGAQRDEKLFF.

The chain links TRBV19 to TRBJ1-5, with TRBD1 as a possible D gene (6 bases). The CDR3 is made up of 14 amino acids. CDR1 is LNHDA, CDR2 SQIVND, per germline (reference sequence). With 8 bases removed from V and 0 bases from J, the gap between germline ends came to 11 bases. CDR3 sequence: CASSHRVSNQPQHF. CDR3 coding DNA: TGTGCCAGTTCTCACAGGGTTAGCAATCAGCCCCAGCATTTT.

The chain links TRBV7-3 to TRBJ2-2; 9 bases are a match to TRBD2. Germline V gives CDR1 SGHTA, CDR2 FQGTGA. Losses at the gene ends were 4 bases for V and 0 bases for J; bases not matched to a gene: 3. The CDR3 is 16 residues long. The CDR3: CASSSSGGTNTGELFF. The CDR3 bases are TGTGCCAGCAGCTCGAGCGGGGGGACGAACACCGGGGAGCTGTTTTTT.

The rearrangement joins TRBV7-8 to TRBJ2-3; D remains unclear. Germline V gene data show CDR1 as SGHVS and CDR2 as FQNEAQ. The CDR3 contains 15 residues. Trimming took off 4 bases at V and 0 bases at J, with 11 bases between the two ends. The CDR3 here is CASSSFRFSTDTQYF. The CDR3 DNA is TGTGCCAGCAGCTCTTTCAGGTTCAGCACAGATACGCAGTATTTT.